The 28 T cell receptor beta chains given below trace back to one sample, sequenced in a study of cytomegalovirus exposure and HLA in healthy donors. The PCR employed 60 Vbeta primers together with 13 Jbeta primers. Repertoires were generated with immunoSEQ multiplex PCR, while TCRdb's copy carries only in-frame clones and drops some. The data hold over 120,000 clones, with around 81% observed a single time. Sequenced: PBMCs. All receptors come from a man aged 50 to 59 in good health and CMV-seronegative.

The chain uses TRBV6-5 and TRBJ1-2, with D maybe TRBD1 (5 bases). Trimming removed 2 bases from V and 4 bases from J, with 14 bases in between. Germline V lookup: CDR1 MNHEY, CDR2 SVGAGI. The CDR3 is 15 amino acids. The CDR3 protein is CASSYGADNPYGYTF. CDR3 DNA sequence: TGTGCCAGCAGTTACGGGGCAGATAACCCCTATGGCTACACCTTC.

The chain carries TRBV18 and TRBJ2-5, with TRBD1 matching 7 bases. With 2 bases clipped from V and 2 bases from J, the junction kept 5 bases outside the gene matches. CDR3 size: 15 residues. Germline V gene lookup returns CDR1 KGHSH and CDR2 LQKENI. The CDR3 DNA reads as TGTGCCAGCTCACCATCACAGGGGCCACAAGAGACCCAGTACTTC. The encoded protein is CASSPSQGPQETQYF.

The V and J genes are TRBV5-1 and TRBJ2-2; tentative D call: TRBD1 (6 bases). The CDR3 runs 15 residues. V lost 1 base, J lost 3 bases, and 10 bases lay in between. The germline V gene encodes CDR1 SGHRS and CDR2 YFSETQ. CDR3 DNA: TGCGCCAGCAGCTTGAGGGCAGGGGACACCGGGGAGCTGTTTTTT. Translating gives CASSLRAGDTGELFF. Based on the CDR3 plus reference TRBV5-1 and TRBJ2-2, the full variable domain is KAGVTQTPRYLIKTRGQQVTLSCSPISGHRSVSWYQQTPGQGLQFLFEYFSETQRNKGNFPGRFSGRQFSNSRSEMNVSTLELGDSALYLCASSLRAGDTGELFFGEGSRLTVL.

In DNA, the CDR3 is TGTGCCAGCAGCTTAGGGCCAGGGGGTGGTCAGCCCCAGCATTTT. This translates into CASSLGPGGGQPQHF. The chain carries TRBV7-2 and TRBJ1-5, with 7 bases aligning to TRBD1. V gave up 1 base and J gave up 6 bases; unmatched junction bases: 6. This CDR3 is built from 15 residues. Looked up from germline, CDR1 is SGHTA and CDR2 is FQGNSA.

The chain couples TRBV11-2 to TRBJ2-5; 10 positions match TRBD1. The CDR3 runs 16 residues. CDR1 and CDR2 from the germline V gene are SGHAT and FQNNGV. Trimming at V came to 1 base and at J to 4 bases, leaving 6 bases not matched to a gene. CDR3 in DNA: TGTGCCAGCAGCTTAGTAAGACAGGGGGCTACAGAGACCCAGTACTTC. This sequence encodes CASSLVRQGATETQYF. Variable domain in full (rest from reference TRBV11-2 and TRBJ2-5): EAGVAQSPRYKIIEKRQSVAFWCNPISGHATLYWYQQILGQGPKLLIQFQNNGVVDDSQLPKDRFSAERLKGVDSTLKIQPAKLEDSAVYLCASSLVRQGATETQYFGPGTRLLVL.

This clone has more than one count but fewer than ten. The chain couples TRBV11-3 to TRBJ2-7; D call uncertain. The V end lost 5 bases, the J end lost 6 bases, and 8 bases lay between the germline ends. The CDR3 runs 11 residues. Germline V gene sequence: CDR1 SGHNT, CDR2 YENEEA. The chain's CDR3 is CASSARSEQYF. The CDR3 DNA reads as TGTGCCAGCAGCGCGCGATCCGAGCAGTACTTC.

This clone showed up just a few times. The V gene is TRBV5-8, the J gene TRBJ1-6; 8 positions match TRBD1. J lost 10 bases, V lost 6 bases, and 6 bases had no gene match. The CDR3 has 13 residues. CDR1 is SGHTS, CDR2 YDEGEE, per germline. CDR3 in amino acids: CASILDRDSPLHF. The CDR3 bases are TGTGCCAGCATCCTGGACAGGGACTCACCCCTCCACTTT.

The gene calls are TRBV5-6 and TRBJ1-4; D is possibly TRBD1 (6 bases). CDR1 and CDR2 from the germline V gene are SGHDT and YYEEEE. This CDR3 spans 14 amino acids. Trimming left V 1 base short and J 5 bases short, with 9 bases between. The CDR3 here is CASSLWGLNEKLFF. The CDR3 DNA is TGTGCCAGCAGCTTGTGGGGGCTCAATGAAAAACTGTTTTTT. The complete variable domain, with remaining parts taken from reference TRBV5-6 and TRBJ1-4, reads DAGVTQSPTHLIKTRGQQVTLRCSPKSGHDTVSWYQQALGQGPQFIFQYYEEEERQRGNFPDRFSGHQFPNYSSELNVNALLLGDSALYLCASSLWGLNEKLFFGSGTQLSVL.

CDR3 region: CASSVAGYNEQFF. In DNA form, the CDR3 reads TGTGCCAGCAGCGTAGCAGGGTACAATGAGCAGTTCTTC. This chain connects TRBV9 to TRBJ2-1; a weak D match, TRBD1 (5 bases). The CDR3 consists of 13 residues. Germline V gene data show CDR1 as SGDLS and CDR2 as YYNGEE. Trimming stripped 0 bases from V and 4 bases from J, with 5 bases between.

The V gene is TRBV11-2, the J gene TRBJ2-3; 7 nucleotides align to TRBD2. CDR1 SGHAT and CDR2 FQNNGV come from the germline V gene. With 2 bases clipped from V and 2 bases from J, the junction kept 10 bases outside the gene matches. The CDR3 consists of 17 residues. The CDR3 here is CASSLNGASGYTDTQYF. CDR3 nucleotides: TGTGCCAGCAGCTTAAACGGGGCTAGCGGATACACAGATACGCAGTATTTT.

This chain uses TRBV6-1 with TRBJ2-1; the D gene is possibly TRBD1 (5 bases). Trimming removed 0 bases from V and 10 bases from J, with 16 bases in between. Per germline, CDR1 MNHNS and CDR2 SASEGT. The CDR3 is 15 amino acids. The CDR3, as DNA: TGTGCCAGCAGTGAAGCGCCCTCGTTCTCAGGGGAGCAGTTCTTC. Translated: CASSEAPSFSGEQFF.

V usage is TRBV11-3 and J usage is TRBJ1-3, with no clear D. The CDR3 extends over 15 amino acids. Trimming took off 1 base at V and 0 bases at J, with 7 bases between the two ends. Germline V gene data show CDR1 as SGHNT and CDR2 as YENEEA. CDR3 nucleotide sequence: TGTGCCAGCAGCTTAGGAAGGAGCTCTGGAAACACCATATATTTT. Translating it yields CASSLGRSSGNTIYF.

This chain uses TRBV5-1 with TRBJ1-4; D is unclear. The CDR3 extends over 14 amino acids. Per germline, CDR1 SGHRS and CDR2 YFSETQ. The ends were cut back, 0 bases at V and 2 bases at J, with 5 bases in the middle. The DNA of the CDR3 is TGCGCCAGCAGCTTGGGGAGCACTAATGAAAAACTGTTTTTT. As protein: CASSLGSTNEKLFF.

The count of this clone is one. The chain links TRBV28 to TRBJ2-1; tentatively, D is TRBD1 (5 bases). The CDR3 has 13 amino acids. V was shortened by 3 bases and J by 7 bases, with 10 bases between the two germline ends. Germline values: CDR1 MDHEN, CDR2 SYDVKM. CDR3 sequence reads: CASSFQGRNEQFF. DNA of the CDR3: TGTGCCAGCAGTTTTCAGGGTCGGAATGAGCAGTTCTTC.

This chain connects TRBV5-4 to TRBJ2-1; D possibly corresponds to TRBD1 (6 bases). CDR1 is SGHNT, CDR2 YYREEE, per germline (reference sequence). The CDR3 extends over 16 amino acids. Trimming took 4 bases from V and 1 from J, leaving 15 bases between them. The CDR3 nucleotides read TGTGCCAGCAGCCAGCCCCCCCAGGGGTCCTACAATGAGCAGTTCTTC. It encodes CASSQPPQGSYNEQFF.

This clone was picked up one time. V is TRBV9 and J is TRBJ1-5; the match to TRBD1 covers 8 bases. J was trimmed by 5 bases and V by 3 bases; bases with no gene match: 1. The germline gives CDR1 SGDLS, CDR2 YYNGEE. The CDR3 has 13 amino acids. The chain's CDR3 is CASSATGDQPQHF. The CDR3 nucleotides read TGTGCCAGCAGCGCGACAGGGGATCAGCCCCAGCATTTT.

This clone was observed a single time. This chain links TRBV4-2 with TRBJ1-4; D remains unclear. The V end was cut by 2 bases, the J end by 0 bases, with 7 bases between. The CDR3 spans 15 residues. Germline lookup yields CDR1 LGHNA and CDR2 YNFKEQ. The CDR3 DNA follows: TGTGCCAGCAGCCAATTGCCAGCAACTAATGAAAAACTGTTTTTT. This translates into CASSQLPATNEKLFF.

This clone was picked up a small number of times. The V call is TRBV19, the J call TRBJ1-1, with D unclear. CDR1 is LNHDA, CDR2 SQIVND, per germline (reference sequence). V was shortened by 4 bases and J by 1 base, with 13 bases between the two germline ends. The CDR3 length is 15 residues. The CDR3 bases are TGTGCCAGTAGTAGGGGTGGGAGGCCGAACACTGAAGCTTTCTTT. It codes for CASSRGGRPNTEAFF.

V usage is TRBV2 and J usage is TRBJ1-5; D unclear. This CDR3 contains 17 residues. Germline assignment: CDR1 SNHLY and CDR2 FYNNEI. V lost 3 bases to trimming and J lost 2 bases, with 17 bases between them. CDR3 DNA: TGTGCCAGCAGTGAGGAGGGAAGGGCTTACGGCAATCAGCCCCAGCATTTT. It translates to CASSEEGRAYGNQPQHF.

This chain uses TRBV19 with TRBJ1-5, with 8 bases fitting TRBD1. V was clipped by 0 bases and J by 9 bases; unmatched bases: 7. The CDR3 has 15 amino acids. Germline CDR1 and CDR2: LNHDA and SQIVND (reference sequence). This CDR3 is CASSIEGRGRAPQHF. DNA for the CDR3: TGTGCCAGTAGTATAGAGGGCAGGGGGCGTGCGCCCCAGCATTTT.

The chain has TRBV6-4 and TRBJ1-1, with D possibly being TRBD1 (5 bases). Germline V gives CDR1 MRHNA, CDR2 SNTAGT. This CDR3 comprises 12 residues. Deletions cut 6 bases from V and 9 bases from J, with 14 bases between. The CDR3 here is CASRSQGGQAFF. Written as DNA, the CDR3 is TGTGCCAGCAGGTCCCAGGGTGGGCAAGCTTTCTTT.

About this clone itself: The sample has other DNA sequences that encode this CDR3 too. The rearrangement joins TRBV6-5 to TRBJ1-5; D gene uncertain. Germline V gives CDR1 MNHEY, CDR2 SVGAGI. The V and J ends lost 2 bases and 4 bases respectively, with 6 bases between them. The CDR3 is 13 amino acids. CDR3 loop: CASSYRGNQPQHF. CDR3 sequence (DNA): TGTGCCAGCAGTTACCGCGGTAATCAGCCCCAGCATTTT.

The chain is built from TRBV6-5 and TRBJ1-1, with D possibly being TRBD1 (6 bases). The CDR3 consists of 15 residues. The V end lost 3 bases, the J end lost 0 bases, and 11 bases lay between the germline ends. The germline CDR1 and CDR2 sequences are MNHEY and SVGAGI. The CDR3 nucleotides are TGTGCCAGCAGTTATATCGGGGGGCTGAACACTGAAGCTTTCTTT. It encodes CASSYIGGLNTEAFF.

The chain recombines TRBV28 with TRBJ2-1; 9 bases are shared with TRBD2. Losses at the gene ends were 2 bases for V and 6 bases for J; bases not matched to a gene: 5. The CDR3 has 15 residues. The V gene's germline CDR1 is MDHEN and CDR2 SYDVKM. The DNA for the CDR3 is TGTGCCAGCAGTTTACAAGCGGGAGGCTCCAATGAGCAGTTCTTC. Translated: CASSLQAGGSNEQFF. Complete variable domain (other parts from reference TRBV28 and TRBJ2-1): DVKVTQSSRYLVKRTGEKVFLECVQDMDHENMFWYRQDPGLGLRLIYFSYDVKMKEKGDIPEGYSVSREKKERFSLILESASTNQTSMYLCASSLQAGGSNEQFFGPGTRLTVL.

This chain uses TRBV19 with TRBJ1-5, with 7 positions matching TRBD1. The CDR3 contains 18 residues. The V and J ends lost 4 bases and 1 base, in that order; junction bases with no gene match: 13. Germline V lookup: CDR1 LNHDA, CDR2 SQIVND (reference sequence). The CDR3: CASSKTGLGTISNQPQHF. CDR3 in DNA: TGTGCCAGTAGTAAGACAGGGTTGGGAACGATAAGCAATCAGCCCCAGCATTTT.

This clone was recorded once. The V gene is TRBV29-1, the J gene TRBJ2-4; D gene uncertain. From germline, CDR1 is SQVTM and CDR2 ANQGSEA. V was clipped by 8 bases and J by 0 bases, with 17 bases between them. This CDR3 has 15 residues. The CDR3 loop is CSTLDNPLAKNIQYF. The CDR3 nucleotides are TGCAGCACCTTAGACAATCCATTAGCCAAAAACATTCAGTACTTC.

The chain is built from TRBV12-5 and TRBJ1-1; 7 bases map to TRBD1. Per germline, CDR1 LGHNT and CDR2 FRNRAP. Trimming removed 6 bases from V and 5 bases from J; junction bases left unmatched: 6. The CDR3 totals 13 residues. The CDR3 sequence is CASGRDRVTEAFF. The CDR3 bases are TGTGCTAGTGGCCGAGACAGGGTTACTGAAGCTTTCTTT.

This chain joins TRBV6-5 and TRBJ1-2; D is ambiguous. V was cut by 7 bases and J by 6 bases, with 12 bases left in between. This CDR3 region has 12 residues. Germline V gives CDR1 MNHEY, CDR2 SVGAGI. The CDR3: CASTGRVDGYTF. In DNA form, the CDR3 reads TGTGCCAGCACCGGGAGGGTTGATGGCTACACCTTC.